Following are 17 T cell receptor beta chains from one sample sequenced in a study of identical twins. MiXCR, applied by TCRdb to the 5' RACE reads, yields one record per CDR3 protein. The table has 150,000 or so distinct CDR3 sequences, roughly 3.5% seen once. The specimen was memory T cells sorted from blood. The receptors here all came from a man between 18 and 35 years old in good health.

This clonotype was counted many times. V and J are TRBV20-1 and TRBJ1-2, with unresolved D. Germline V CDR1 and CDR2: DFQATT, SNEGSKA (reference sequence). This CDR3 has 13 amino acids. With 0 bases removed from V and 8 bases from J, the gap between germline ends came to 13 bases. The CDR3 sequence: CSARDHRSGGYTF. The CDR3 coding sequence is TGCAGTGCTAGAGATCATCGGAGCGGGGGCTACACCTTC.

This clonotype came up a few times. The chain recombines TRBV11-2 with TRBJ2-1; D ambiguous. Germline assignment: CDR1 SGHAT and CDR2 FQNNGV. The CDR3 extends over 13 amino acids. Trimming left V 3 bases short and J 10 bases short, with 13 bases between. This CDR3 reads CASSFFGVEEQFF. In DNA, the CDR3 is TGTGCCAGCAGCTTCTTTGGGGTAGAAGAGCAGTTCTTC.

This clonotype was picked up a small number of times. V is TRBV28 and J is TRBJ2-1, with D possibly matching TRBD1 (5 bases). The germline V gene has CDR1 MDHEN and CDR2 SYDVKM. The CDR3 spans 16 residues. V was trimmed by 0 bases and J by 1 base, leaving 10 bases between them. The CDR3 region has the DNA TGTGCCAGCAGTTTATGGACAGTACCTTCCTACAATGAGCAGTTCTTC. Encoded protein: CASSLWTVPSYNEQFF.

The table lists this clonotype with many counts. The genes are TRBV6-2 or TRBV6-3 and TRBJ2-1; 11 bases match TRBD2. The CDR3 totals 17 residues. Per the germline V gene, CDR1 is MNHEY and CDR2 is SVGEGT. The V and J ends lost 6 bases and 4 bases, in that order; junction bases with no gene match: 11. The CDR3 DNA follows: TGTGCCAGCAGCCGAGTCACTAGCGGGAGCTTATACAATGAGCAGTTCTTC. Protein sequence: CASSRVTSGSLYNEQFF.

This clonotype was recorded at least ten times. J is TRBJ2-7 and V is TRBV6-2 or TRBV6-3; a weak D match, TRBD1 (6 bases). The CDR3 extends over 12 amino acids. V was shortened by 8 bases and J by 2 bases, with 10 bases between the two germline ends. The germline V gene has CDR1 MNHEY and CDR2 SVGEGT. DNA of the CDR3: TGTGCCAGCCGGGACACTACCTACGAGCAGTACTTC. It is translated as CASRDTTYEQYF.

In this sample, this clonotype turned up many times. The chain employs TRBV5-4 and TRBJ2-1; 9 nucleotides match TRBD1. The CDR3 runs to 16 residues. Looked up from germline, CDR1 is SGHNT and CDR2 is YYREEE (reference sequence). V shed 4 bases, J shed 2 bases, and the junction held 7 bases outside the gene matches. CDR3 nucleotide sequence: TGTGCCAGCAGCCCCCAGGGACAGGGAACCTACAATGAGCAGTTCTTC. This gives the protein CASSPQGQGTYNEQFF. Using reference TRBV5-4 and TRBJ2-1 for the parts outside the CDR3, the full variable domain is ETGVTQSPTHLIKTRGQQVTLRCSSQSGHNTVSWYQQALGQGPQFIFQYYREEENGRGNFPPRFSGLQFPNYSSELNVNALELDDSALYLCASSPQGQGTYNEQFFGPGTRLTVL.

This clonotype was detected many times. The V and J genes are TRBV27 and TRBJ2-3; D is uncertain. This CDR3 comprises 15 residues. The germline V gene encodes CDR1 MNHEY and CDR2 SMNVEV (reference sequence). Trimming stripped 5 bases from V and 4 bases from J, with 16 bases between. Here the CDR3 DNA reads TGTGCCAGCAGTCTAACGGGCTCCGGAGCAGATACGCAGTATTTT. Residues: CASSLTGSGADTQYF.

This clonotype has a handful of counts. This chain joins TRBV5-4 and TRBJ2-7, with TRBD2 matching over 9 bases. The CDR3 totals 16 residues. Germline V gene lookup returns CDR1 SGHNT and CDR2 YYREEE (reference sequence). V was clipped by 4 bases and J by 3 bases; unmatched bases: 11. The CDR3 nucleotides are TGTGCCAGCAGCATACCGGGACTAGCCAGTTTCTACGAGCAGTACGTC. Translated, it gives CASSIPGLASFYEQYV.

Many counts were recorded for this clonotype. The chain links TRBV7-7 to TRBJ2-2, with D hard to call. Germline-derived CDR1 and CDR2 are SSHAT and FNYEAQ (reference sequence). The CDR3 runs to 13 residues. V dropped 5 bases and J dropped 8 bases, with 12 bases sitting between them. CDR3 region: CASSQTLGGELFF. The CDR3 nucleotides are TGTGCCAGCAGCCAGACCCTCGGGGGGGAGCTGTTTTTT.

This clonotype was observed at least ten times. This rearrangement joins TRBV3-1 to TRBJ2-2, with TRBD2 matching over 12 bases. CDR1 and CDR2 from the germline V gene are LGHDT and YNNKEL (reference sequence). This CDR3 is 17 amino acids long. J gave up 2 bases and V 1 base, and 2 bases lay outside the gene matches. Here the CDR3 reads CASSQAGLAGNTGELFF. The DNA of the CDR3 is TGTGCCAGCAGCCAAGCAGGACTAGCGGGAAACACCGGGGAGCTGTTTTTT.

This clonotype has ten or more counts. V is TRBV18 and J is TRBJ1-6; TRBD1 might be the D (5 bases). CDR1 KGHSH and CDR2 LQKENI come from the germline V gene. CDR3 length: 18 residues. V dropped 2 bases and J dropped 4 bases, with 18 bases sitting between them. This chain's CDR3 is CASSPTGLIQGYNSPLHF. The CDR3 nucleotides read TGTGCCAGCTCACCAACGGGTCTCATCCAGGGATATAATTCACCCCTCCACTTT.

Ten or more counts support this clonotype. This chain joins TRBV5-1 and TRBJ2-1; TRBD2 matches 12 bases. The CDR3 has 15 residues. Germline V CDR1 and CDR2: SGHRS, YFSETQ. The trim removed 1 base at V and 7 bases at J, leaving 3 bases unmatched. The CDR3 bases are TGCGCCAGCAGCTTGCGACTAGCGGGAGATAATGAGCAGTTCTTC. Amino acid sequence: CASSLRLAGDNEQFF.

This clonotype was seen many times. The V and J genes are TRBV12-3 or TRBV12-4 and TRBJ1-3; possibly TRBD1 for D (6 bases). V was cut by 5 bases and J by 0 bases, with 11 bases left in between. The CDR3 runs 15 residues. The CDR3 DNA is TGTGCCAGCAGTGTCGGGGGCAGCTCTGGAAACACCATATATTTT. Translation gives CASSVGGSSGNTIYF.

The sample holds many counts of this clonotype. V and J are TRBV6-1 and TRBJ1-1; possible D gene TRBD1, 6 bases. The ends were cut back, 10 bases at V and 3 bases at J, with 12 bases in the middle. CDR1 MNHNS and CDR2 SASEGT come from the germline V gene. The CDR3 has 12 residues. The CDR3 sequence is CATQGWDTEAFF. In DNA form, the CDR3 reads TGTGCCACCCAGGGGTGGGACACTGAAGCTTTCTTT.

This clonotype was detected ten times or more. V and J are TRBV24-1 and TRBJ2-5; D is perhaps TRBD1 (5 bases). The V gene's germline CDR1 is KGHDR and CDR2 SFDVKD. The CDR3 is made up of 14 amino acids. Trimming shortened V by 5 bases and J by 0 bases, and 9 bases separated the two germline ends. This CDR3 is CATSGQGYQETQYF. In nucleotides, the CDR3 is TGTGCCACCAGTGGGCAGGGCTACCAAGAGACCCAGTACTTC.

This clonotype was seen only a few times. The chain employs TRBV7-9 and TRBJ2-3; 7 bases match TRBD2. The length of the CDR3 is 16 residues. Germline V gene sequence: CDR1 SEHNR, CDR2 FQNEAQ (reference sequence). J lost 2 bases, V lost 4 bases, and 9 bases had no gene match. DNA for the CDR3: TGTGCCAGCAGCTCCGGACAAGCGGGGCACACAGATACGCAGTATTTT. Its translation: CASSSGQAGHTDTQYF.

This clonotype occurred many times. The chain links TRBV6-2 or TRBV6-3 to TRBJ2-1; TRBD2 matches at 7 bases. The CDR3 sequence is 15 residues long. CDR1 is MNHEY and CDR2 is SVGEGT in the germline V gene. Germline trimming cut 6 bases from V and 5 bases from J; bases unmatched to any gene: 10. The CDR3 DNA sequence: TGTGCCAGCAGGCACTCGGGGGGAACCCACAATGAGCAGTTCTTC. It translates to CASRHSGGTHNEQFF.